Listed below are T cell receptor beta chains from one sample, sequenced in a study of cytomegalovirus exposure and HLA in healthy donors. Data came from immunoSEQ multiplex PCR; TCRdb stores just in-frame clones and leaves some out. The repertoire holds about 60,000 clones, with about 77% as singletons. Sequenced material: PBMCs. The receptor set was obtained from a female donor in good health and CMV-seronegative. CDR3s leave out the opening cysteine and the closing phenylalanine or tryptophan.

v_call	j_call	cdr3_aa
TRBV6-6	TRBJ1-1	ASSYFRTEPEAF
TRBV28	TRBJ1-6	ASSSRRQGASPLH
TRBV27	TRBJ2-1	ASTMGRGPATEQF
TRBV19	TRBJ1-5	ASSSRDRGISNQPQH
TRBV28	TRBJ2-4	ASSRGGTKNIQY
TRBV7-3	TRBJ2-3	ASSANAGGNTDTRY
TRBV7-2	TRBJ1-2	ASSSPTGYGYT
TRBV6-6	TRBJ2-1	ASSRQPGLATEF
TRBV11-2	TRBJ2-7	ASSLAMTGLSYEQY
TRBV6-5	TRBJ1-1	ASSSPGVNTEAF
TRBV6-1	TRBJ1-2	ASSETKDRNYGYT
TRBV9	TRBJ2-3	ASSVRSGQGKDTQY
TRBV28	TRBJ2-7	ASSRQVAYEQY
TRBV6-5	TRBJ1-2	ASRSPRQGGYGYT
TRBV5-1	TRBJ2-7	ASSLGLHRDRRYYEQY
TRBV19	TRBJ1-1	ASTGRAANTEAF
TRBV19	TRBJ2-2	ASSISYGANTGELF
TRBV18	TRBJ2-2	ASSPQLAHTGELF
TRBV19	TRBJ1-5	ASSIDPGFGNQPQH
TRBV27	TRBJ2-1	ASSLGGGWDSYNEQF
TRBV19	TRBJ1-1	ASSIDRGASAF
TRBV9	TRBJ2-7	ASSAREANSYEQY
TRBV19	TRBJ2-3	ASSPGLTTTDTQY
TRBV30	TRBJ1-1	AWSPPGVRTEAF
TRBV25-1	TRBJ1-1	ASSDVTATEAF
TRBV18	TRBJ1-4	ASSPEQGGNEKLF
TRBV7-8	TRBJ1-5	ASSLPAGGGQPQH
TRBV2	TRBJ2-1	ASRLAGLGVDEQF
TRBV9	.	ASSVAEREYEQY
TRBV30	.	AWSATGWYYEQY
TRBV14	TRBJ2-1	ASSPHRLAGAFNEQF
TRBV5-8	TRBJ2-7	ASSFGRGIWDEQY
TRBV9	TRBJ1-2	ASSVGQGAYGYT
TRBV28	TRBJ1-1	ASSVDWALNTEAF
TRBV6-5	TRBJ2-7	ASSYGTRGTYEQY
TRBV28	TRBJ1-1	ASSSSPGEAF
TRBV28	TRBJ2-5	ASSLRTPETQY
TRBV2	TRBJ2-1	ASSEVPGSYNEQF
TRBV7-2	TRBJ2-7	ASSLGGAGTAGREQY
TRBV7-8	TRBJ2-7	ASSFGQGKTRLYEQY
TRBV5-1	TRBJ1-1	ASSPGTLGILGMNTEAF
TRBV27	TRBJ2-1	ASSPGGTYNEQF